This T cell receptor beta chain is from a study of human T cells and chemical hapten exposure. In the original processing: Sequenced samples showed a median of approximately 100,000 TCRs each, with counts running from about 20,000 to 690,000. Using its own MiXCR run on the RACE reads, TCRdb lists one record per CDR3 protein. The V and J calls and clone size are TCRdb's, not the authors'. This table has 50,000 to 75,000 distinct CDR3 sequences, more than 9.5% appearing once. The CDR3 totals 16 residues. The germline V gene has CDR1 LGHDT and CDR2 YNNKEL (reference sequence). Trimming at V came to 4 bases and at J to 4 bases, leaving 9 bases not matched to a gene. Time point denoted: patch test 3, about 24 weeks after DPC sensitization. Treatment defined: therapeutic diphenylcyclopropenone sensitization with weekly scalp DPC.

The chain couples TRBV3-1 to TRBJ2-1; TRBD1 aligns across 8 bases. Specimen: whole blood, collected in connection with sensitization to the hapten diphenylcyclopropenone (DPC). The receptor was derived from a woman in her 30s with alopecia areata. Some clones in this sample may be carry-over from other donors' samples. In DNA form, the CDR3 reads TGTGCCAGCAGCCGCCACGGACAGGGAGCGTACAATGAGCAGTTCTTC. It encodes CASSRHGQGAYNEQFF.